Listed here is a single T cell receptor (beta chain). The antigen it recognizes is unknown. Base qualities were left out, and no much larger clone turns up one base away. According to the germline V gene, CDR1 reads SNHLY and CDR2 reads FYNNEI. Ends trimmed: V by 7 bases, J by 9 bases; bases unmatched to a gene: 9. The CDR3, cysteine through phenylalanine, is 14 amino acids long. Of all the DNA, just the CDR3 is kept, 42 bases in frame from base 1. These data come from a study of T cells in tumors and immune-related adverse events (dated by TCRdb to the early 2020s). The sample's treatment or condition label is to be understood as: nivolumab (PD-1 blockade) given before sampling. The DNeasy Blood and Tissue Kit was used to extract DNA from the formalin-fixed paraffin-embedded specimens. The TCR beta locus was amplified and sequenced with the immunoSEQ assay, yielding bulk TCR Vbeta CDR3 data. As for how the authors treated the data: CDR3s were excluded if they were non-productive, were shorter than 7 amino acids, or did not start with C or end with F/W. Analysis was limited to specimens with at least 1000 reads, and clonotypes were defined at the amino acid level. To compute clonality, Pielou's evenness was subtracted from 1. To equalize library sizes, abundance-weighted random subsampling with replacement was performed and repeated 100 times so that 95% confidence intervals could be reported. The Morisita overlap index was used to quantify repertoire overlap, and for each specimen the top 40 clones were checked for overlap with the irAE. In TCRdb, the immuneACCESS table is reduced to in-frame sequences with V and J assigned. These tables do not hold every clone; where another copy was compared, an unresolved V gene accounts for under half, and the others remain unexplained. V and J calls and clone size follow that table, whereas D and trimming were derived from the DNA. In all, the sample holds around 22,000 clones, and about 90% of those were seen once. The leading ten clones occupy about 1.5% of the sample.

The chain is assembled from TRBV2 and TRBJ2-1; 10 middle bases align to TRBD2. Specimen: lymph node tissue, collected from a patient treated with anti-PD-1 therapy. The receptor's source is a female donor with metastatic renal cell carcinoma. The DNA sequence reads TGTGCCAGCAAGGTAGCGGGAGGCTGGGGTGAGCAGTTCTTC. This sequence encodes CASKVAGGWGEQFF. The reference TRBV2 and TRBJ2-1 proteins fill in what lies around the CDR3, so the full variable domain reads EPEVTQTPSHQVTQMGQEVILRCVPISNHLYFYWYRQILGQKVEFLVSFYNNEISEKSEIFDDQFSVERPDGSNFTLKIRSTKLEDSAMYFCASKVAGGWGEQFFGPGTRLTVL.